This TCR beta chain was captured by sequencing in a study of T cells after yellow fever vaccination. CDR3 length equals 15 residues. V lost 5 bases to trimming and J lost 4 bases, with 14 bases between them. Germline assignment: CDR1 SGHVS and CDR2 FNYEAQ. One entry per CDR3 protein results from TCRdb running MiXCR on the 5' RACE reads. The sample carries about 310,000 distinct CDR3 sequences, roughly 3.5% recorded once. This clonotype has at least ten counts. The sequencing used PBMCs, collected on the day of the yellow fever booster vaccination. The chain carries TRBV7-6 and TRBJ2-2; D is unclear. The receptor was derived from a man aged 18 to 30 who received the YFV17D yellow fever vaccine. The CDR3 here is CASSRTLSGTGELFF. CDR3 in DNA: TGTGCCAGCAGCCGGACCCTGTCCGGCACCGGGGAGCTGTTTTTT.